This T cell receptor (beta chain) stems from a study of T cells after yellow fever vaccination. Study outcomes and limitations: A faster peak, day 5 versus 15, was reached by the weaker secondary response.

Conversion of TCR transcripts into cDNA relied on 5'RACE template switching, which added a universal primer site and UMIs. TCRdb itself ran the 5' RACE reads through MiXCR, one entry per CDR3 protein. This sample has approximately 450,000 distinct CDR3 sequences; around a sixth occur once, and the top ten carry 18%. The germline V gene has CDR1 LNHDA and CDR2 SQIVND (reference sequence). The CDR3 has 16 amino acids. J was trimmed by 5 bases and V by 3 bases; bases with no gene match: 5. On this clonotype itself: Its antigen is as yet unknown.

The source was PBMCs, collected before the yellow fever booster vaccination. This chain links TRBV19 with TRBJ2-5, with 14 bases aligning to TRBD2. The clonotype originates from a man in his late teens or twenties who received the YFV17D yellow fever vaccine. The chain's CDR3 is CASSMTSGGAGETQYF. The CDR3 bases are TGTGCCAGTAGTATGACTAGCGGGGGGGCAGGGGAGACCCAGTACTTC.